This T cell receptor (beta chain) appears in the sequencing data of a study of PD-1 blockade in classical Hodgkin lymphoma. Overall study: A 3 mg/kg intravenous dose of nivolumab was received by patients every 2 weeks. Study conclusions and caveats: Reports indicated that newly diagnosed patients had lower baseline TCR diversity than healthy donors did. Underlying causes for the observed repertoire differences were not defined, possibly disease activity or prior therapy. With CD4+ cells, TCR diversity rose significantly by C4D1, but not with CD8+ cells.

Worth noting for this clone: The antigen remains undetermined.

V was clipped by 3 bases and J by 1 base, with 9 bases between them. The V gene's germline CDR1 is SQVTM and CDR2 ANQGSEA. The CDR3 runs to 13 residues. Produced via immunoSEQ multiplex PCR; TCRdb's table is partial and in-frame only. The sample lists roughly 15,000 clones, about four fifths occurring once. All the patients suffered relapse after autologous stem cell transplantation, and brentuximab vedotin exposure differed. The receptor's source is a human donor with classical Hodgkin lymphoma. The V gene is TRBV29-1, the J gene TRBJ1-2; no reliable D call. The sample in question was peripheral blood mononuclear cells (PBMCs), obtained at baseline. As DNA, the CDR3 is TGCAGCGTTGAGCCGGAGAGTAACTATGGCTACACCTTC. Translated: CSVEPESNYGYTF.